These T cell receptor beta chains were read from a single sample in a study of T cell responses to AZD1222 COVID-19 vaccine. Profiling relied on immunoSEQ multiplex PCR, and the TCRdb table lists in-frame clones only, not all of them. Here the sample spans more than 85,000 clones, roughly nine tenths being singletons. Sample: peripheral blood, taken 28 days after the second AZD1222 dose. The receptors were gathered from an adult who received the AZD1222 COVID-19 vaccine. Each CDR3 is given with its conserved first and last residue. Fields, in order: clone size, J gene, V gene, D gene, CDR3 DNA, CDR3 protein. A D gene is named only where the DNA matches it firmly. Clone size appears in some rows only: once, few, many, or a class for an expanded clone.

abundance: -; j_gene: TRBJ1-6; v_gene: TRBV19; d_gene: -; CDR3nt: TGTGCCAGTAGTCCCCGGACGGAAAATTCACCCCTCCACTTT; CDR3aa: CASSPRTENSPLHF
abundance: few; j_gene: TRBJ2-2; v_gene: TRBV28; d_gene: TRBD1; CDR3nt: TGTGCCAGCAGTATAAGGGACAGGGGGTGGGAGCTGTTTTTT; CDR3aa: CASSIRDRGWELFF
abundance: -; j_gene: TRBJ2-7; v_gene: TRBV10-2; d_gene: TRBD2; CDR3nt: TGCGCCAGCAGTCCCGGGACTAGCGGGGCGGGGTCATCCTACGAGCAGTACTTC; CDR3aa: CASSPGTSGAGSSYEQYF
abundance: -; j_gene: TRBJ2-7; v_gene: TRBV3-1/TRBV3-2; d_gene: TRBD2; CDR3nt: TGTGCCAGCAGCCGGGCGGGAGGGCCCTACGAGCAGTACTTC; CDR3aa: CASSRAGGPYEQYF
abundance: -; j_gene: TRBJ1-1; v_gene: TRBV21-1; d_gene: -; CDR3nt: TGTGCCAGCAGCAAAAAGGCGCCTTTT; CDR3aa: CASSKKAPF
abundance: few; j_gene: TRBJ1-3; v_gene: TRBV25-1; d_gene: -; CDR3nt: TGTGCCAGCAGTGAATACTCTGGAAACACCATATATTTT; CDR3aa: CASSEYSGNTIYF
abundance: once; j_gene: TRBJ1-3; v_gene: TRBV5-1; d_gene: -; CDR3nt: TGCGCCAGCAGCCTGGGACGGACTGGCTCTGGAAACACCATATATTTT; CDR3aa: CASSLGRTGSGNTIYF
abundance: -; j_gene: TRBJ2-1; v_gene: TRBV7-6; d_gene: TRBD2; CDR3nt: TGTGCCAGCAGCAAGACTAGCTTTGACAATGAGCAGTTCTTC; CDR3aa: CASSKTSFDNEQFF
abundance: -; j_gene: TRBJ2-1; v_gene: TRBV7-9; d_gene: TRBD2; CDR3nt: TGTGCCAGCAGCCCCCACCCGGGACTAGCCTATGAGCAGTTCTTC; CDR3aa: CASSPHPGLAYEQFF
abundance: few; j_gene: TRBJ1-5; v_gene: TRBV7-8; d_gene: -; CDR3nt: TGTGCCAGCAGTCTTGGAAGAGGGGATCAGCCCCAGCATTTT; CDR3aa: CASSLGRGDQPQHF
abundance: -; j_gene: TRBJ1-4; v_gene: TRBV30; d_gene: -; CDR3nt: TGTGCCTGGAGTGAGGAGGGGACAACAAATGAAAAACTGTTTTTT; CDR3aa: CAWSEEGTTNEKLFF
abundance: -; j_gene: TRBJ2-7; v_gene: TRBV15; d_gene: -; CDR3nt: TGTGCCACCAGCAGGGGATACGAGCAGTACTTC; CDR3aa: CATSRGYEQYF
abundance: -; j_gene: TRBJ2-7; v_gene: TRBV11-2; d_gene: TRBD1; CDR3nt: TGTGCCAGCAGCTCGGTACAGGGGGCCCACGAGCAGTACTTC; CDR3aa: CASSSVQGAHEQYF
abundance: -; j_gene: TRBJ1-1; v_gene: TRBV28; d_gene: -; CDR3nt: TGTGCCAGCAGTTCCCAATGGGGGCAGCAAGCTTTCTTT; CDR3aa: CASSSQWGQQAFF
abundance: -; j_gene: TRBJ2-3; v_gene: TRBV7-2; d_gene: TRBD2; CDR3nt: TGTGCCAGCAGCTTAGGTCTTGTGGGGGGACTAGCGGGAGGGGATACGCAGTATTTT; CDR3aa: CASSLGLVGGLAGGDTQYF
abundance: -; j_gene: TRBJ2-5; v_gene: TRBV9; d_gene: TRBD2; CDR3nt: TGTGCCAGCAGCGGGGCGGGAGTCGGAGAGACCCAGTACTTC; CDR3aa: CASSGAGVGETQYF
abundance: -; j_gene: TRBJ1-5; v_gene: TRBV27; d_gene: -; CDR3nt: TGTGCCAGCAGTTTATCGATGGGCGAGTTTAGCAATCAGCCCCAGCATTTT; CDR3aa: CASSLSMGEFSNQPQHF
abundance: -; j_gene: TRBJ2-7; v_gene: TRBV19; d_gene: TRBD1; CDR3nt: TGTGCCAGTAGTTCAAGGACAGGCGGCAACTACGAGCAGTACTTC; CDR3aa: CASSSRTGGNYEQYF
abundance: -; j_gene: TRBJ1-1; v_gene: TRBV7-9; d_gene: TRBD1; CDR3nt: TGTGCCAGCAGCTTACAGGGGGCGCTTCGGAACACTGAAGCTTTCTTT; CDR3aa: CASSLQGALRNTEAFF
abundance: -; j_gene: TRBJ2-1; v_gene: TRBV15; d_gene: -; CDR3nt: TGTGCCACCAAGGAGGGCGATGAGCAGTTCTTC; CDR3aa: CATKEGDEQFF
abundance: once; j_gene: TRBJ2-5; v_gene: TRBV19; d_gene: TRBD2; CDR3nt: TGTGCCAGTAGTCGGGGGGGCCTGGAGACCCAGTACTTC; CDR3aa: CASSRGGLETQYF
abundance: -; j_gene: TRBJ1-4; v_gene: TRBV19; d_gene: TRBD1; CDR3nt: TGTGCCAGTAGTCCGACAGGGCCGGCTAATGAAAAACTGTTTTTT; CDR3aa: CASSPTGPANEKLFF
abundance: -; j_gene: TRBJ2-7; v_gene: TRBV11-2; d_gene: -; CDR3nt: TGTGCCAGCAGCTCCCAACAGGGACGGGCCTACGAGCAGTACTTC; CDR3aa: CASSSQQGRAYEQYF
abundance: -; j_gene: TRBJ1-5; v_gene: TRBV28; d_gene: -; CDR3nt: TGTGCCAGCAGTTCAGCGGGGGCAGGGGATCCCTATAGCAATCAGCCCCAGCATTTT; CDR3aa: CASSSAGAGDPYSNQPQHF
abundance: -; j_gene: TRBJ2-7; v_gene: TRBV5-5; d_gene: -; CDR3nt: TGTGCCAGCAGCTTTACGGCAGACGAGCAGTACTTC; CDR3aa: CASSFTADEQYF
abundance: -; j_gene: TRBJ2-7; v_gene: TRBV19; d_gene: -; CDR3nt: TGTGCCAGTACGGCCTTCGGTGAGCAGTACTTC; CDR3aa: CASTAFGEQYF
abundance: -; j_gene: TRBJ1-3; v_gene: TRBV24-1; d_gene: -; CDR3nt: TGTGCCACCAGTGATTTGCCTGCCCGGTCTGGAAACACCATATATTTT; CDR3aa: CATSDLPARSGNTIYF
abundance: -; j_gene: TRBJ1-1; v_gene: TRBV10-3; d_gene: -; CDR3nt: TGTGCCATCAGTGAGTCTCGTGGGAACACTGAAGCTTTCTTT; CDR3aa: CAISESRGNTEAFF
abundance: few; j_gene: TRBJ1-2; v_gene: TRBV30; d_gene: -; CDR3nt: TGTGCCTGGAGTCCCTACTCTAACTATGGCTACACCTTC; CDR3aa: CAWSPYSNYGYTF